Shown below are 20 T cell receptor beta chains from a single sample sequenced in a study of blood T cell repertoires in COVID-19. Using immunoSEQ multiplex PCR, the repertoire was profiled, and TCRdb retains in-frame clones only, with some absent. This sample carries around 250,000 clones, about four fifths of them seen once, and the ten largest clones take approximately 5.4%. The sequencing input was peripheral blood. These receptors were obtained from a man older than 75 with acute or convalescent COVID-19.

The CDR3 reads CASSTGGKETQYF. The DNA for the CDR3 is TGTGCCAGCAGCACGGGGGGGAAGGAGACCCAGTACTTC. The chain carries TRBV9 and TRBJ2-5; 8 nucleotides match TRBD2. Per germline, CDR1 SGDLS and CDR2 YYNGEE. The CDR3 is 13 amino acids. V shed 4 bases and J 5 bases; nucleotides not matched to a gene: 4.

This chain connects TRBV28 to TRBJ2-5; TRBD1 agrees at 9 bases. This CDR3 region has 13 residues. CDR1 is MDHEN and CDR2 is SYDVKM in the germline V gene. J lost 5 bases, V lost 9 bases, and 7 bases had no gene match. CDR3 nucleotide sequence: TGTGCCAGTAAACAGGGGGCTAGGGAGACCCAGTACTTC. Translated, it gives CASKQGARETQYF.

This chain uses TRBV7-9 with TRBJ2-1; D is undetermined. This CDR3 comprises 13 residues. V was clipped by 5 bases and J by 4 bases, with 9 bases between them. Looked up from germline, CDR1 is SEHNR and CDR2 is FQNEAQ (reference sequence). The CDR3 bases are TGTGCCAGCAGCCCGCGCGCGTACAATGAGCAGTTCTTC. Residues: CASSPRAYNEQFF. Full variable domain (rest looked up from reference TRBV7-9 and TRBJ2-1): DTGVSQNPRHKITKRGQNVTFRCDPISEHNRLYWYRQTLGQGPEFLTYFQNEAQLEKSRLLSDRFSAERPKGSFSTLEIQRTEQGDSAMYLCASSPRAYNEQFFGPGTRLTVL.

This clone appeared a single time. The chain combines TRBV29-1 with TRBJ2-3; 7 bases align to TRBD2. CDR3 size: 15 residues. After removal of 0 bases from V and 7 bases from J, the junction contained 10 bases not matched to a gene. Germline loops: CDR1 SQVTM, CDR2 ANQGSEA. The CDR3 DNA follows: TGCAGCGTTGAAGATCGAGGAGGGAGGGCCCATACGCAGTATTTT. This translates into CSVEDRGGRAHTQYF.

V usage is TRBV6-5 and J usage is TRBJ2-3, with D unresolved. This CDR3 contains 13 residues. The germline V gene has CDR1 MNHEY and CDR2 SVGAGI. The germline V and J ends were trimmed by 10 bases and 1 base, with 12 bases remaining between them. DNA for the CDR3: TGTGCCACCCTAGAGCCCGGCACAGATACGCAGTATTTT. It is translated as CATLEPGTDTQYF.

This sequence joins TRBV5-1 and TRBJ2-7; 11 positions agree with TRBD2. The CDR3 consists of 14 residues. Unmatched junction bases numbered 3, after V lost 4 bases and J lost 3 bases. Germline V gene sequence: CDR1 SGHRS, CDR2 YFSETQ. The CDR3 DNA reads TGCGCCAGCAGCAGCGGGACTAGCGGCTACGAGCAGTACTTC. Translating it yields CASSSGTSGYEQYF.

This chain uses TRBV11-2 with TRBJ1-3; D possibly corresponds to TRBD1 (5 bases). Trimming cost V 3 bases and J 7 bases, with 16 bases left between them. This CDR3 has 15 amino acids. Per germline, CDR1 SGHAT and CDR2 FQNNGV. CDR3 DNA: TGTGCCAGCAGCTTGGGGCCGAACGAATCGAACACCATATATTTT. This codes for CASSLGPNESNTIYF.

The CDR3 DNA reads TGTGCCTGGAGTGTAAGACAGGCAACTGAAGCTTTCTTT. It yields the protein CAWSVRQATEAFF. The chain recombines TRBV30 with TRBJ1-1; possibly TRBD1 for D (6 bases). The ends were cut back, 0 bases at V and 5 bases at J, with 10 bases in the middle. Germline CDR1 reads GTSNPN; CDR2 reads SVGIG (reference sequence). This CDR3 region has 13 residues.

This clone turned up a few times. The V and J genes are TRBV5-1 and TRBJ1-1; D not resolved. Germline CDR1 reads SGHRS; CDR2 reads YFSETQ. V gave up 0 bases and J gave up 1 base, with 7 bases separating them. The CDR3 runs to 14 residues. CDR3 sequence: CASSLDPPNTEAFF. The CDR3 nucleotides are TGCGCCAGCAGCTTGGATCCTCCGAACACTGAAGCTTTCTTT.

DNA for the CDR3: TGCGCCAGCAGCTTGGAAAGAACTAGCGGGAACACCGGGGAGCTGTTTTTT. As protein: CASSLERTSGNTGELFF. V gene TRBV5-1 combines with J gene TRBJ2-2; 8 bases line up with TRBD2. CDR1 and CDR2 (germline): SGHRS, YFSETQ. The CDR3 contains 17 residues. The ends lost 0 bases at V and 1 base at J; junction bases unmatched: 5.

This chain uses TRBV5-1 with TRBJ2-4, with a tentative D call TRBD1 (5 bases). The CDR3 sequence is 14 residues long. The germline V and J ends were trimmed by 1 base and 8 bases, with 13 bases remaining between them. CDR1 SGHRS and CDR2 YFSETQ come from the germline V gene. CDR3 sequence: CASSLSVTEDIQYF. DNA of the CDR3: TGCGCCAGCAGCTTGAGTGTGACAGAGGACATTCAGTACTTC.

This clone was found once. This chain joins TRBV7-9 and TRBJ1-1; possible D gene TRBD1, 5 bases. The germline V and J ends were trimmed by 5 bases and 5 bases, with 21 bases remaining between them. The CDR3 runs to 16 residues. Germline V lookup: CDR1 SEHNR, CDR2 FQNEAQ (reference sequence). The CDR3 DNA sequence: TGTGCCAGCAGCCCCCGCTCGGTCAATGGGGCGACTGAAGCTTTCTTT. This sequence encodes CASSPRSVNGATEAFF.

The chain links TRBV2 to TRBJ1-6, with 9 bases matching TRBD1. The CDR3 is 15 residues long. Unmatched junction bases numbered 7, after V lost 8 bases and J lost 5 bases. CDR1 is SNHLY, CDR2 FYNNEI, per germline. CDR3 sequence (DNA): TGTGCCAGCCTGGAACAGGGGGCAGATAATTCACCCCTCCACTTT. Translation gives CASLEQGADNSPLHF.

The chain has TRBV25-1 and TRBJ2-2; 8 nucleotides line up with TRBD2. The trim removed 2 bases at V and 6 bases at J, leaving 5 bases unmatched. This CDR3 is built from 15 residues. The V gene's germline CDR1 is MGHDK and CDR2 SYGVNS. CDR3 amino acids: CASSEPGLGAGELFF. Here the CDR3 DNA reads TGTGCCAGCAGTGAACCGGGACTAGGCGCCGGGGAGCTGTTTTTT.

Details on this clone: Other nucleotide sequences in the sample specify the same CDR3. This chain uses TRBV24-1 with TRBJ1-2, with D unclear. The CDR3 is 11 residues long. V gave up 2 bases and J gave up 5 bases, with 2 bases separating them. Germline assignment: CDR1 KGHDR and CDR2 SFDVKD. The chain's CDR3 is CATSDSYGYTF. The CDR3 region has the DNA TGTGCCACCAGTGATTCGTATGGCTACACCTTC.

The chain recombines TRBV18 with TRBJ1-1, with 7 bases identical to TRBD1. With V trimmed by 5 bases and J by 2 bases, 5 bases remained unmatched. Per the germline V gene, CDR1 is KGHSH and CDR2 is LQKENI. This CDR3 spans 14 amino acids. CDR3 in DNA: TGTGCCAGCTCAACCACAGGGGTCAACACTGAAGCTTTCTTT. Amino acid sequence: CASSTTGVNTEAFF.

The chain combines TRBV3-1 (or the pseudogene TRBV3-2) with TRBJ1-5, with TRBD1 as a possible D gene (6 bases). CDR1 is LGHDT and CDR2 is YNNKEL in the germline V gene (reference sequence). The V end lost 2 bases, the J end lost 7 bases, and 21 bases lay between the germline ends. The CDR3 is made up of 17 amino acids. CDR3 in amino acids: CASSQSQGTREGQPQHF. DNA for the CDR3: TGTGCCAGCAGCCAATCACAGGGAACCCGGGAGGGACAGCCCCAGCATTTT.

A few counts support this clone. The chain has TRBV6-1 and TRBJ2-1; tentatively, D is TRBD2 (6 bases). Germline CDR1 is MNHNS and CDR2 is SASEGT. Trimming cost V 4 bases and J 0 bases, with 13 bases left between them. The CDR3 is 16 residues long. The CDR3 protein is CASSGGVGSSYNEQFF. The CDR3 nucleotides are TGTGCCAGCAGTGGCGGGGTGGGGAGCTCCTACAATGAGCAGTTCTTC.

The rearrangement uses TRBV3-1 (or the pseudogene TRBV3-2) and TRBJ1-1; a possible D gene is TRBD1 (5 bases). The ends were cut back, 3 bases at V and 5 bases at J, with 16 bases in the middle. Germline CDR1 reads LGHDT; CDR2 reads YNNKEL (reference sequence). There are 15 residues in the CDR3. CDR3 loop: CASSQGLVPRTEAFF. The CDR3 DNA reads TGTGCCAGCAGCCAGGGACTAGTCCCGAGGACTGAAGCTTTCTTT.

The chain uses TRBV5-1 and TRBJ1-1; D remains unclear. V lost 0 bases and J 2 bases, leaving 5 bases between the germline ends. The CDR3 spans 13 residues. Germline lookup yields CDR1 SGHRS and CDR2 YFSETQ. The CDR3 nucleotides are TGCGCCAGCAGCTTGGAGCTTAACACTGAAGCTTTCTTT. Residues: CASSLELNTEAFF.